A single sample is the source of the 9 T cell receptor beta chains below, sequenced in a study of early T cells in non-severe SARS-CoV-2 infection. TCRdb fed the 5' RACE reads into MiXCR, producing one record per CDR3 protein. The sample gives under 20,000 distinct CDR3 sequences, more than 5.5% of which show up once; about 6.4% is in the top ten. Source: whole blood, taken at baseline. The source of these receptors is an adult who was a healthcare worker with PCR-confirmed SARS-CoV-2 infection or an uninfected control (not recorded which).

In its sample, this clonotype was seen many times. V usage is TRBV19 and J usage is TRBJ2-3; no firm D call. Germline CDR1 reads LNHDA; CDR2 reads SQIVND (reference sequence). The CDR3 sequence is 15 residues long. V was shortened by 3 bases and J by 1 base, with 11 bases between the two germline ends. CDR3 residues: CASSIVGMGTDTQYF. DNA for the CDR3: TGTGCCAGTAGTATCGTGGGCATGGGCACAGATACGCAGTATTTT.

In its sample, this clonotype was seen many times. The genes are TRBV7-3 and TRBJ2-2; the match to TRBD2 covers 8 bases. The CDR3 is 16 amino acids. V shed 5 bases and J 5 bases; nucleotides not matched to a gene: 10. The germline gives CDR1 SGHTA, CDR2 FQGTGA. This CDR3 reads CASSAGRGRSTGELFF. In nucleotides, the CDR3 is TGTGCCAGCAGCGCCGGGAGGGGCAGAAGTACCGGGGAGCTGTTTTTT.

This clonotype was seen many times. V usage is TRBV20-1 and J usage is TRBJ2-7; 10 bases are a match to TRBD2. J was trimmed by 3 bases and V by 2 bases; bases with no gene match: 7. The V gene's germline CDR1 is DFQATT and CDR2 SNEGSKA (reference sequence). The CDR3 runs to 15 residues. CDR3 sequence reads: CSARSVAGGHYEQYF. The DNA of the CDR3 is TGCAGTGCTAGATCGGTAGCGGGGGGCCACTACGAGCAGTACTTC.

The chain has TRBV7-9 and TRBJ2-5, with D perhaps TRBD2 (6 bases). Germline assignment: CDR1 SEHNR and CDR2 FQNEAQ (reference sequence). The CDR3 has 15 residues. V lost 5 bases and J 0 bases, leaving 13 bases between the germline ends. CDR3 amino acids: CASSEDRGYQETQYF. The CDR3 DNA reads as TGTGCCAGCAGCGAGGACCGGGGGTACCAAGAGACCCAGTACTTC.

This clonotype was seen repeatedly, ten times or more. V usage is TRBV7-6 and J usage is TRBJ2-3; TRBD2 aligns across 12 bases. V was clipped by 5 bases and J by 4 bases; unmatched bases: 7. CDR3 length: 16 residues. Germline V lookup: CDR1 SGHVS, CDR2 FNYEAQ. CDR3: CASSGSSGGASDTQYF. Here the CDR3 DNA reads TGTGCCAGCAGCGGCTCTAGCGGGGGGGCATCAGATACGCAGTATTTT.

This clonotype has at least ten counts. The CDR3 DNA is TGCGCCAGCAGCCCCCCTAGGGACACTGAAGCTTTCTTT. Encoded protein: CASSPPRDTEAFF. The rearrangement links TRBV4-1 to TRBJ1-1; no reliable D call. V lost 4 bases, J lost 3 bases, and 9 bases lay in between. The length of the CDR3 is 13 residues. Germline V lookup: CDR1 MGHRA, CDR2 YSYEKL.

This clonotype was found many times. This chain joins TRBV6-2 or TRBV6-3 and TRBJ1-5; perhaps TRBD1 as D (6 bases). CDR1 and CDR2 (germline): MNHEY, SVGEGT. V was trimmed by 2 bases and J by 6 bases, leaving 14 bases between them. The CDR3 has 15 residues. CDR3 sequence: CASSYVQGMGQPQHF. The CDR3 region has the DNA TGTGCCAGCAGTTACGTCCAGGGGATGGGTCAGCCCCAGCATTTT.

This clonotype was found many times. The chain uses TRBV5-4 and TRBJ1-2, with no clear D. The CDR3 has 15 residues. Germline V gene data show CDR1 as SGHNT and CDR2 as YYREEE (reference sequence). The germline V and J ends were trimmed by 4 bases and 0 bases, with 13 bases remaining between them. The CDR3 region is CASSPDGGANYGYTF. The CDR3 DNA reads as TGTGCCAGCAGCCCTGATGGAGGAGCTAACTATGGCTACACCTTC.

This clonotype has a handful of counts. The chain employs TRBV6-6 and TRBJ2-7; no clear D. Germline V lookup: CDR1 MNHNY, CDR2 SVGAGI (reference sequence). The CDR3 is 10 residues long. V lost 8 bases to trimming and J lost 1 base, with 3 bases between them. CDR3 DNA sequence: TGTGCCAGCGGGTCCTACGAGCAGTACTTC. Its protein is CASGSYEQYF.